The 28 T cell receptor beta chains listed next were all sequenced from one sample in a study of CD8 T cells in Susac syndrome. Reverse transcription of roughly 0.45 to 1 ug RNA used random hexamers. TCRdb re-analysed the immunoSEQ multiplex PCR reads in MiXCR, keeping a single row per CDR3 protein. The data contain about 120,000 distinct CDR3 sequences, 85% to 95% of them singletons. The sequencing sample was made of CD8+ T cells from PBMCs. The origin of the receptors is a human donor in good health.

This sequence joins TRBV20-1 and TRBJ1-1; no clear D gene. Germline CDR1 is DFQATT and CDR2 is SNEGSKA (reference sequence). Trimming stripped 4 bases from V and 5 bases from J, with 17 bases between. The CDR3 has 14 residues. The CDR3 region is CSATRNPTVTEAFF. CDR3 DNA: TGCAGTGCTACAAGGAATCCGACGGTTACTGAAGCTTTCTTT.

With respect to this clonotype: The germline gene is not matched at one end of the junction; a read error may be the cause. This chain links TRBV5-1 with TRBJ2-7; D is possibly TRBD2 (5 bases). Germline V lookup: CDR1 SGHRS, CDR2 YFSETQ. This CDR3 has 13 residues. The CDR3 protein is CASSLDWSYEQYF. For the CDR3, the DNA is TGCGCCAGCAGTTTGGACTGGTCCTACGAGCAGTACTTC.

This chain connects TRBV20-1 to TRBJ2-7; D gene unclear. This CDR3 comprises 12 residues. V was pared by 4 bases and J by 0 bases, with 7 bases between. The germline V gene has CDR1 DFQATT and CDR2 SNEGSKA (reference sequence). As DNA, the CDR3 is TGCAGTGCTATCAGGAGCTCCTACGAGCAGTACTTC. This translates into CSAIRSSYEQYF.

The CDR3 is CASSTRDRGPNQPQHF. CDR3 sequence (DNA): TGTGCCAGCAGTACCCGGGACAGGGGTCCCAATCAGCCCCAGCATTTT. The chain uses TRBV6-2 or TRBV6-3 and TRBJ1-5, with 10 positions matching TRBD1. The length of the CDR3 is 16 residues. The junction had 7 bases not matched to a gene; V was cut back by 5 bases and J by 3 bases. The germline gives CDR1 MNHEY, CDR2 SVGEGT.

This chain joins TRBV4-3 and TRBJ1-1, with D tentatively TRBD1 (5 bases). This CDR3 region has 15 residues. V was trimmed by 0 bases and J by 7 bases, leaving 15 bases between them. Germline V gives CDR1 LGHNA, CDR2 YSLEER. DNA for the CDR3: TGCGCCAGCAGCCAAGATAGTAGGGGCGCCGGTGAAGCTTTCTTT. This translates into CASSQDSRGAGEAFF.

This clonotype was counted once. CDR3 sequence reads: CASSYSTSHAEQFF. The CDR3 region has the DNA TGTGCCAGCAGTTACTCTACATCCCACGCTGAGCAGTTCTTC. The rearrangement joins TRBV6-2 or TRBV6-3 to TRBJ2-1, with D unclear. V lost 0 bases and J lost 9, with 12 bases in between. The CDR3 has 14 residues. Per the germline V gene, CDR1 is MNHEY and CDR2 is SVGEGT.

J is TRBJ2-3 and V is TRBV25-1; TRBD2 aligns across 14 bases. The CDR3 is made up of 15 amino acids. Germline CDR1 reads MGHDK; CDR2 reads SYGVNS. Trimming took 5 bases from V and 9 from J; bases not matched to a gene: 7. As DNA, the CDR3 is TGTGCCAGCAGTCTGGGACTAGCGGGGGCCTCGACGCAGTATTTT. Its translation is CASSLGLAGASTQYF.

This chain uses TRBV29-1 with TRBJ1-6; D is uncertain. CDR1 and CDR2 (germline): SQVTM, ANQGSEA. The CDR3 consists of 15 residues. V was trimmed by 0 bases and J by 7 bases, leaving 13 bases between them. CDR3 sequence reads: CSVEDLTDPNSPLHF. For the CDR3, the DNA is TGCAGCGTTGAAGATCTAACCGATCCAAATTCACCCCTCCACTTT.

The chain uses TRBV5-1 and TRBJ2-7; D remains unclear. Trimming removed 1 base at V and 0 bases at J, with 11 bases between. This CDR3 contains 15 residues. Germline assignment: CDR1 SGHRS and CDR2 YFSETQ. The CDR3 protein is CASSLQATSSYEQYF. CDR3 nucleotides: TGCGCCAGCAGCTTGCAGGCGACGAGCTCCTACGAGCAGTACTTC.

The chain recombines TRBV29-1 with TRBJ1-3; 12 bases match TRBD1. The CDR3 covers 19 residues. The germline V gene encodes CDR1 SQVTM and CDR2 ANQGSEA. Trimming removed 6 bases from V and 3 bases from J; junction bases left unmatched: 18. CDR3 sequence (DNA): TGCAGCGTCCTCGAACCCTACGGGGGACAGGGGGCCTTTGGAAACACCATATATTTT. This encodes CSVLEPYGGQGAFGNTIYF.

The V gene is TRBV19, the J gene TRBJ2-7; no reliable D call. The CDR3 loop spans 13 amino acids. Germline V gene data show CDR1 as LNHDA and CDR2 as SQIVND (reference sequence). With 5 bases removed from V and 3 bases from J, the gap between germline ends came to 11 bases. CDR3 bases: TGTGCCAGTAGTTTTGCGGCGGACTACGAGCAGTACTTC. Residues: CASSFAADYEQYF.

The chain uses TRBV7-9 and TRBJ2-4; tentatively, D is TRBD1 (6 bases). Germline CDR1 reads SEHNR; CDR2 reads FQNEAQ (reference sequence). V lost 4 bases, J lost 8 bases, and 21 bases lay in between. This CDR3 spans 16 amino acids. DNA for the CDR3: TGTGCCAGCAGCTCGAATTCGGGACAATTCCTGGACATTCAGTACTTC. It is translated as CASSSNSGQFLDIQYF.

V and J are TRBV5-4 and TRBJ2-1, with D hard to call. Germline CDR1 is SGHNT and CDR2 is YYREEE (reference sequence). CDR3 length equals 13 residues. Trimming removed 4 bases at V and 0 bases at J, with 5 bases between. CDR3 sequence: CASSADSYNEQFF. CDR3 coding DNA: TGTGCCAGCAGCGCCGACTCCTACAATGAGCAGTTCTTC.

For the CDR3, the DNA is TGTGCCAGTAGTGAACGGACAGGCCTCAATCAGCCCCAGCATTTT. Translation: CASSERTGLNQPQHF. The V and J genes are TRBV19 and TRBJ1-5; 7 positions match TRBD1. The CDR3 consists of 15 residues. V lost 5 bases to trimming and J lost 3 bases; unmatched junction nucleotides: 7. The germline V gene encodes CDR1 LNHDA and CDR2 SQIVND (reference sequence).

This chain joins TRBV20-1 and TRBJ1-1; D is undetermined. The CDR3 has 14 amino acids. Germline loops: CDR1 DFQATT, CDR2 SNEGSKA (reference sequence). V was pared by 3 bases and J by 1 base, with 12 bases between. The CDR3 loop is CSARSRTGNTEAFF. Written as DNA, the CDR3 is TGCAGTGCTAGGAGCCGAACCGGGAACACTGAAGCTTTCTTT.

V gene TRBV7-9 combines with J gene TRBJ1-1; D is ambiguous. The CDR3 sequence is 14 residues long. Trimming took off 3 bases at V and 3 bases at J, with 11 bases between the two ends. In germline, CDR1 is SEHNR, CDR2 FQNEAQ (reference sequence). This CDR3 reads CASSFTKTDTEAFF. Here the CDR3 DNA reads TGTGCCAGCAGCTTCACCAAAACTGACACTGAAGCTTTCTTT.

The chain has TRBV10-2 and TRBJ1-1; D is ambiguous. This CDR3 spans 13 amino acids. Per germline, CDR1 WSHSY and CDR2 SAAADI. V gave up 8 bases and J gave up 3 bases, with 13 bases separating them. The CDR3 region is CASAMTPDTEAFF. CDR3 coding DNA: TGCGCCAGCGCCATGACACCAGACACTGAAGCTTTCTTT.

This CDR3 reads CASSVAGTDTEAFF. The CDR3 DNA reads as TGTGCCAGCAGCGTAGCGGGGACAGACACTGAAGCTTTCTTT. This chain connects TRBV9 to TRBJ1-1; TRBD1 matches at 7 bases. The CDR3 extends over 14 amino acids. Trimming cost V 0 bases and J 3 bases; bases outside gene matches: 2. Germline CDR1 is SGDLS and CDR2 is YYNGEE.

The rearrangement uses TRBV12-3 or TRBV12-4 and TRBJ1-1; a possible D gene is TRBD1 (6 bases). This CDR3 is 17 amino acids long. V was clipped by 3 bases and J by 4 bases, with 21 bases between them. The CDR3 nucleotides read TGTGCCAGCAGTTTCATCACAGGGCCTCCCCGGGGCACTGAAGCTTTCTTT. It specifies CASSFITGPPRGTEAFF.

The genes are TRBV3-1 and TRBJ2-1; 9 bases match TRBD1. Germline V gene lookup returns CDR1 LGHDT and CDR2 YNNKEL (reference sequence). The CDR3 runs to 15 residues. With 6 bases clipped from V and 6 bases from J, the junction kept 9 bases outside the gene matches. DNA for the CDR3: TGTGCCAGCAGGGGGTTGGGACAGGGTTTCAATGAGCAGTTCTTC. It codes for CASRGLGQGFNEQFF.

This chain joins TRBV9 and TRBJ2-1; the D is unclear. Trimming pared 0 bases from V and 4 bases from J, leaving 17 bases between. The CDR3 consists of 17 residues. CDR1 is SGDLS and CDR2 is YYNGEE in the germline V gene. CDR3 region: CASSVGLGFNIYNEQFF. CDR3 bases: TGTGCCAGCAGCGTAGGGCTAGGGTTCAATATTTACAATGAGCAGTTCTTC. The full variable domain, in which reference TRBV9 and TRBJ2-1 provide the parts outside the CDR3, is DSGVTQTPKHLITATGQRVTLRCSPRSGDLSVYWYQQSLDQGLQFLIQYYNGEERAKGNILERFSAQQFPDLHSELNLSSLELGDSALYFCASSVGLGFNIYNEQFFGPGTRLTVL.

V is TRBV5-4 and J is TRBJ1-4; D is undetermined. The V gene lost 9 bases and the J gene lost 7 bases, with 10 bases spanning the gap. CDR3 length: 11 residues. Germline CDR1 is SGHNT and CDR2 is YYREEE (reference sequence). In DNA form, the CDR3 reads TGTGCCATCAGGCTCTCTGAAAAACTGTTTTTT. It translates to CAIRLSEKLFF.

In its sample, this clonotype was seen once. This chain links TRBV7-8 with TRBJ2-1; D is tentatively TRBD1 or TRBD2 (5 bases each). The ends were cut back, 5 bases at V and 10 bases at J, with 9 bases in the middle. The germline CDR1 and CDR2 sequences are SGHVS and FQNEAQ. CDR3 length: 11 residues. The CDR3 is CASSGTVEQFF. CDR3 coding DNA: TGTGCCAGCAGCGGGACGGTGGAGCAGTTCTTC.

The chain employs TRBV7-3 and TRBJ2-7; 7 positions match TRBD2. Trimming cost V 7 bases and J 5 bases; bases outside gene matches: 14. Germline V gives CDR1 SGHTA, CDR2 FQGTGA. The CDR3 consists of 15 residues. CDR3 residues: CASTRRGGSPHEQYF. DNA for the CDR3: TGTGCCAGCACCCGACGGGGCGGGAGCCCCCACGAGCAGTACTTC.

This chain connects TRBV20-1 to TRBJ1-4; tentatively, D is TRBD1 (5 bases). CDR3 length: 16 amino acids. CDR1 DFQATT and CDR2 SNEGSKA come from the germline V gene (reference sequence). V dropped 1 base and J dropped 8 bases, with 20 bases sitting between them. The CDR3 region is CSARVRVRGWDEKLFF. The CDR3 nucleotides read TGCAGTGCTAGAGTAAGGGTTCGGGGGTGGGACGAAAAACTGTTTTTT.

The chain uses TRBV30 and TRBJ2-3; 7 bases are a match to TRBD2. This CDR3 is built from 15 residues. V lost 1 base and J lost 7; bases outside the gene matches: 11. Germline assignment: CDR1 GTSNPN and CDR2 SVGIG (reference sequence). The CDR3 reads CAWSDIVGGRNTQYF. CDR3 DNA: TGTGCCTGGAGTGACATAGTTGGCGGGAGAAATACGCAGTATTTT.

The chain recombines TRBV6-5 with TRBJ2-1; D may match TRBD1 or TRBD2 (6 bases each). This CDR3 is built from 14 residues. Trimming stripped 6 bases from V and 7 bases from J, with 16 bases between. Per the germline V gene, CDR1 is MNHEY and CDR2 is SVGAGI. The CDR3 sequence is CASRGAGGSNEQFF. The CDR3 coding sequence is TGTGCCAGCAGGGGGGCCGGGGGAAGTAATGAGCAGTTCTTC.

The chain has TRBV5-1 and TRBJ2-1, with TRBD2 identical over 10 bases. The V segment lost 2 bases and the J segment 5 bases; nucleotides outside the gene matches: 7. The length of the CDR3 is 16 residues. CDR1 is SGHRS, CDR2 YFSETQ, per germline. CDR3 amino acids: CASSFRQREGNNEQFF. In DNA form, the CDR3 reads TGCGCCAGCAGCTTCAGACAGCGGGAGGGTAACAATGAGCAGTTCTTC.